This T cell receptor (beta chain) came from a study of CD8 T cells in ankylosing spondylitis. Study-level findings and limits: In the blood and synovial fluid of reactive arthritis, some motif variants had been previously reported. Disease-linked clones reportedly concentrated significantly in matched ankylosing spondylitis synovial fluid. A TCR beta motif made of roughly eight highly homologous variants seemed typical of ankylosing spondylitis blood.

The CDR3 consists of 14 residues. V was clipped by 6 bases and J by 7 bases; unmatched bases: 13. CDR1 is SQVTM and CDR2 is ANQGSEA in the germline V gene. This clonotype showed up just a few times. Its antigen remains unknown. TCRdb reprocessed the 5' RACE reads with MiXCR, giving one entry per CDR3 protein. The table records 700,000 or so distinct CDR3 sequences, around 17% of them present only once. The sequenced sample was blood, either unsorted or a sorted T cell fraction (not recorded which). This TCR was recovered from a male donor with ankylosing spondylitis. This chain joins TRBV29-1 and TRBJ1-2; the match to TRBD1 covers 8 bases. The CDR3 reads CSVPTGAGVGGYTF. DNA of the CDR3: TGCAGCGTCCCGACAGGGGCTGGGGTCGGTGGCTACACCTTC.